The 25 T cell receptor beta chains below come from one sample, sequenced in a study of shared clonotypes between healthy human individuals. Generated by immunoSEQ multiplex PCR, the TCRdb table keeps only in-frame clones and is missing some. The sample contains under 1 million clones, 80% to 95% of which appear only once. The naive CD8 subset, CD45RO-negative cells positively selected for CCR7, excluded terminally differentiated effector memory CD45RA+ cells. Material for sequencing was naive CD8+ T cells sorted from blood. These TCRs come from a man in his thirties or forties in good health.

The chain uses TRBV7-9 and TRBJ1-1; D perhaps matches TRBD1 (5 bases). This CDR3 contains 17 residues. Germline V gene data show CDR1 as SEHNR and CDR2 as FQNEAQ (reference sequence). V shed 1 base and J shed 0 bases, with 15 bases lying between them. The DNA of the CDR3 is TGTGCCAGCAGCTTAGGCCATGCCGGGACCATGAACACTGAAGCTTTCTTT. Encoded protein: CASSLGHAGTMNTEAFF.

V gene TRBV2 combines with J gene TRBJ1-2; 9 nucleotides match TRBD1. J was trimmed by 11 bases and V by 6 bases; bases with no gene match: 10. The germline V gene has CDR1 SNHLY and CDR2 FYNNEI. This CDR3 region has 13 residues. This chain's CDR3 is CASRTGTGFEYTF. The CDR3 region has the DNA TGTGCCAGCAGGACAGGGACAGGGTTTGAGTACACCTTC.

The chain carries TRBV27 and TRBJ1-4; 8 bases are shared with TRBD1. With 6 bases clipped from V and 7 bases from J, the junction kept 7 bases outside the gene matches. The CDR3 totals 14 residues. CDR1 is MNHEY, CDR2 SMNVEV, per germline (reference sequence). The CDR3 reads CASRPTGEGEKLFF. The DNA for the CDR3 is TGTGCCAGCAGGCCGACAGGGGAGGGTGAAAAACTGTTTTTT.

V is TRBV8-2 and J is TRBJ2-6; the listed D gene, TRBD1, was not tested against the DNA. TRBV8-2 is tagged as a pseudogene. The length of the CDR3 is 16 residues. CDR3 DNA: TGTGGCACTTCAGGTATAACACAAAGTCGGGCCAACGTCCTGACTTTC. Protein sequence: CGTSGITQSRANVLTF.

The CDR3 sequence: CASSYLRTSVSGELFF. CDR3 DNA: TGTGCCAGCAGTTACCTCCGGACTAGCGTTTCCGGGGAGCTGTTTTTT. The V gene is TRBV6-5, the J gene TRBJ2-2; 9 bases map to TRBD2. The J segment lost 6 bases and the V segment lost 2 bases, leaving 7 bases of the junction unmatched. The CDR3 extends over 16 amino acids. Germline loops: CDR1 MNHEY, CDR2 SVGAGI.

The CDR3 DNA is TGTGCCAGCTCTCAGACTAGCGGGGCCTCCTACGAGCAGTACTTC. Protein: CASSQTSGASYEQYF. V gene TRBV21-1 combines with J gene TRBJ2-7; the table's TRBD2 call for D was not verified on the DNA. TRBV21-1 is an annotated pseudogene. The CDR3 has 15 residues.

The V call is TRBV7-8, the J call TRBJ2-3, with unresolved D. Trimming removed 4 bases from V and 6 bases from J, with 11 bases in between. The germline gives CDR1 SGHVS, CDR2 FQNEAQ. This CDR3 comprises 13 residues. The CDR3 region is CASSSPLVDTQYF. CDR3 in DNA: TGTGCCAGCAGCTCCCCCCTGGTGGATACGCAGTATTTT. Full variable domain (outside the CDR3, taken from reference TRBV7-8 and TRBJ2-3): GAGVSQSPRYKVAKRGQDVALRCDPISGHVSLFWYQQALGQGPEFLTYFQNEAQLDKSGLPSDRFFAERPEGSVSTLKIQRTQQEDSAVYLCASSSPLVDTQYFGPGTRLTVL.

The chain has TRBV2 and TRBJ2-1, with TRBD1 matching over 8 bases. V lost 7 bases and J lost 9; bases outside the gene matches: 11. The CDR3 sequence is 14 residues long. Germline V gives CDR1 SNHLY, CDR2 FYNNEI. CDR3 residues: CASTPGRGLGEQFF. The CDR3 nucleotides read TGTGCCAGCACCCCCGGCAGGGGGCTCGGTGAGCAGTTCTTC.

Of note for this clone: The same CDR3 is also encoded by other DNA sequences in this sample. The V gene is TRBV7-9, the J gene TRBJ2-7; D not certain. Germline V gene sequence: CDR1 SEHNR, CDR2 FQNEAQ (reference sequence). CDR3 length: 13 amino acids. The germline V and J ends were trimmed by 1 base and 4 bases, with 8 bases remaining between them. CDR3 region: CASSLVDTYEQYF. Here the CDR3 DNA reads TGTGCCAGCAGCTTAGTGGATACTTACGAGCAGTACTTC. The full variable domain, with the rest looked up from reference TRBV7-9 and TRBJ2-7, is DTGVSQNPRHKITKRGQNVTFRCDPISEHNRLYWYRQTLGQGPEFLTYFQNEAQLEKSRLLSDRFSAERPKGSFSTLEIQRTEQGDSAMYLCASSLVDTYEQYFGPGTRLTVT.

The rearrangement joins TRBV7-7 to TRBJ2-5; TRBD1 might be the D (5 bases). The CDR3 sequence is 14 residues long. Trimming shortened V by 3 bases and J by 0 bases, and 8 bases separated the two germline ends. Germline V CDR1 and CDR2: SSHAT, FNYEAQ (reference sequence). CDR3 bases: TGTGCCAGCAGCTTGACAGTGTACCAAGAGACCCAGTACTTC. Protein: CASSLTVYQETQYF.

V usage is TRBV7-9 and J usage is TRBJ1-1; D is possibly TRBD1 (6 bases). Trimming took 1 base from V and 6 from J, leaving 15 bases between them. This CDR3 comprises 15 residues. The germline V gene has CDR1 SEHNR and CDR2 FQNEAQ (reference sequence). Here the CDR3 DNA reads TGTGCCAGCAGCTTAGAAGGCCAGGGGATAGCTGAAGCTTTCTTT. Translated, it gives CASSLEGQGIAEAFF. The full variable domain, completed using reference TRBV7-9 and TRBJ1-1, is DTGVSQNPRHKITKRGQNVTFRCDPISEHNRLYWYRQTLGQGPEFLTYFQNEAQLEKSRLLSDRFSAERPKGSFSTLEIQRTEQGDSAMYLCASSLEGQGIAEAFFGQGTRLTVV.

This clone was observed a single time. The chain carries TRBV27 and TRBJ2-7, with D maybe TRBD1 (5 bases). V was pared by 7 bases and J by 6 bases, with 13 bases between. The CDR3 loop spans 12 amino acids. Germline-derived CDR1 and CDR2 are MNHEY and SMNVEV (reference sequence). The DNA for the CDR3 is TGTGCCAGCAAAGTGGGGCTTGGCGAGCAGTACTTC. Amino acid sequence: CASKVGLGEQYF.

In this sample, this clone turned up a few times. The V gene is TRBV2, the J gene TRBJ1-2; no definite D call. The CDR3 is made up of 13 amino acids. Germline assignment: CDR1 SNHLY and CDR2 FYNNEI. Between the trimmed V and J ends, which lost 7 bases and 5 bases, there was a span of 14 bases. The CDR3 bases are TGTGCCAGCAAGGTGGGCTGGGAGTATGGCTACACCTTC. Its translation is CASKVGWEYGYTF. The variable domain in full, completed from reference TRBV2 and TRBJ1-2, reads EPEVTQTPSHQVTQMGQEVILRCVPISNHLYFYWYRQILGQKVEFLVSFYNNEISEKSEIFDDQFSVERPDGSNFTLKIRSTKLEDSAMYFCASKVGWEYGYTFGSGTRLTVV.

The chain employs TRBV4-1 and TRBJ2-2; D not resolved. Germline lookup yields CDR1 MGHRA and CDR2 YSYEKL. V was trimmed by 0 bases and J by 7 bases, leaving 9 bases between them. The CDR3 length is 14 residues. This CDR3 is CASSQERMVGELFF. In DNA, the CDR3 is TGCGCCAGCAGCCAAGAACGGATGGTCGGGGAGCTGTTTTTT.

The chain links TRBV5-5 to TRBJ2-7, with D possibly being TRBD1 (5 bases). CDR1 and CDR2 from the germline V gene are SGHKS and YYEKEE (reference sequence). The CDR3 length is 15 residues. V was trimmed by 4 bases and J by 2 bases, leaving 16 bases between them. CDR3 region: CASSPWVQDTYEQYF. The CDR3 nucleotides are TGTGCCAGCAGCCCTTGGGTACAGGACACCTACGAGCAGTACTTC.

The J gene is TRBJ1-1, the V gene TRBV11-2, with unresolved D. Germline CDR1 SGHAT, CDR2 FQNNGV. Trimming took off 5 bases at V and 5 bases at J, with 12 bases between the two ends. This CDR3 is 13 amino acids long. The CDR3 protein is CASSPNTWTEAFF. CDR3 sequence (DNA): TGTGCCAGCAGCCCCAATACTTGGACTGAAGCTTTCTTT.

The CDR3 sequence: CSVDAGYTGELFF. The CDR3 DNA reads TGCAGCGTTGATGCTGGGTACACCGGGGAGCTGTTTTTT. The chain uses TRBV29-1 and TRBJ2-2; no definite D call. Deletions cut 3 bases from V and 3 bases from J, with 8 bases between. Germline CDR1 is SQVTM and CDR2 is ANQGSEA. The CDR3 extends over 13 amino acids.

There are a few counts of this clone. This CDR3 reads CASSDGASDEQFF. For the CDR3, the DNA is TGTGCCAGCAGCGACGGGGCGTCGGATGAGCAGTTCTTC. The rearrangement links TRBV7-6 to TRBJ2-1; D might be TRBD1 or TRBD2, each matching 5 bases. The V end was cut by 5 bases, the J end by 8 bases, with 13 bases between. Germline V lookup: CDR1 SGHVS, CDR2 FNYEAQ. The CDR3 loop spans 13 amino acids.

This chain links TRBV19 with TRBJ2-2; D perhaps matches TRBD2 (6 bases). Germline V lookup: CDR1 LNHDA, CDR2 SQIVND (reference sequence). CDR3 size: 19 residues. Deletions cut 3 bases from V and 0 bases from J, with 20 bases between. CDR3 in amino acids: CASSIRSVWEAPNTGELFF. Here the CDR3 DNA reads TGTGCCAGTAGTATTCGTTCTGTGTGGGAGGCCCCGAACACCGGGGAGCTGTTTTTT. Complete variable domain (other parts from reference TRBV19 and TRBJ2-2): DGGITQSPKYLFRKEGQNVTLSCEQNLNHDAMYWYRQDPGQGLRLIYYSQIVNDFQKGDIAEGYSVSREKKESFPLTVTSAQKNPTAFYLCASSIRSVWEAPNTGELFFGEGSRLTVL.

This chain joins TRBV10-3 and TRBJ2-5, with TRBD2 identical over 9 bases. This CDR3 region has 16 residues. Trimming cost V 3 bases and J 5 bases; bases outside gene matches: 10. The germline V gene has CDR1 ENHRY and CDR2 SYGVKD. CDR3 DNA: TGTGCCATCAGTGATAGGCGGGAGGGAGTAGGGGAGACCCAGTACTTC. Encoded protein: CAISDRREGVGETQYF.

The CDR3: CASKDPHAAYEQYF. The CDR3 nucleotides read TGTGCCAGCAAAGATCCCCACGCAGCCTACGAGCAGTACTTC. The chain has TRBV11-2 and TRBJ2-7; no clear D gene. Germline V lookup: CDR1 SGHAT, CDR2 FQNNGV. The CDR3 is 14 amino acids. The V and J ends lost 7 bases and 2 bases respectively, with 15 bases between them. The variable domain in full, with the rest retrieved from reference TRBV11-2 and TRBJ2-7, is EAGVAQSPRYKIIEKRQSVAFWCNPISGHATLYWYQQILGQGPKLLIQFQNNGVVDDSQLPKDRFSAERLKGVDSTLKIQPAKLEDSAVYLCASKDPHAAYEQYFGPGTRLTVT.

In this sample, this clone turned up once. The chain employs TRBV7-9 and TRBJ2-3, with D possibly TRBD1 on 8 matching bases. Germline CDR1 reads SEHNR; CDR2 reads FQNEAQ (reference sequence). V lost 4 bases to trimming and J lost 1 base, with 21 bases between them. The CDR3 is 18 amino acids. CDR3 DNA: TGTGCCAGCAGCTCGATAACGCAGGGGGCGGGAGGCACAGATACGCAGTATTTT. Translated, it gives CASSSITQGAGGTDTQYF. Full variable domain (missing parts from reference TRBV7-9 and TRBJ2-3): DTGVSQNPRHKITKRGQNVTFRCDPISEHNRLYWYRQTLGQGPEFLTYFQNEAQLEKSRLLSDRFSAERPKGSFSTLEIQRTEQGDSAMYLCASSSITQGAGGTDTQYFGPGTRLTVL.

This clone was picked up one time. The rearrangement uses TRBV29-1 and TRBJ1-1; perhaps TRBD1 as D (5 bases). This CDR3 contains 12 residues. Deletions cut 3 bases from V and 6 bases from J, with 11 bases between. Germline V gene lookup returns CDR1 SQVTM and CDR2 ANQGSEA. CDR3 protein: CSVDGDSPEAFF. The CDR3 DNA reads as TGCAGCGTTGACGGGGACTCCCCTGAAGCTTTCTTT.

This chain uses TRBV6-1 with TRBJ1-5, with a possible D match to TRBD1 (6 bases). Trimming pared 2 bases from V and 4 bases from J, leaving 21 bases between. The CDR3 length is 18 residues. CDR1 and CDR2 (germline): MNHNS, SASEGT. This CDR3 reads CASSEPHDPGAINQPQHF. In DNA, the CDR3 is TGTGCCAGCAGTGAACCCCATGATCCAGGGGCAATAAATCAGCCCCAGCATTTT.

This CDR3 reads CASSPRTATLYNEQFF. DNA for the CDR3: TGTGCCAGCAGCCCACGGACAGCGACCCTTTACAATGAGCAGTTCTTC. This chain connects TRBV7-9 to TRBJ2-1, with D perhaps TRBD1 (6 bases). Looked up from germline, CDR1 is SEHNR and CDR2 is FQNEAQ (reference sequence). There are 16 residues in the CDR3. V was pared by 5 bases and J by 4 bases, with 18 bases between.